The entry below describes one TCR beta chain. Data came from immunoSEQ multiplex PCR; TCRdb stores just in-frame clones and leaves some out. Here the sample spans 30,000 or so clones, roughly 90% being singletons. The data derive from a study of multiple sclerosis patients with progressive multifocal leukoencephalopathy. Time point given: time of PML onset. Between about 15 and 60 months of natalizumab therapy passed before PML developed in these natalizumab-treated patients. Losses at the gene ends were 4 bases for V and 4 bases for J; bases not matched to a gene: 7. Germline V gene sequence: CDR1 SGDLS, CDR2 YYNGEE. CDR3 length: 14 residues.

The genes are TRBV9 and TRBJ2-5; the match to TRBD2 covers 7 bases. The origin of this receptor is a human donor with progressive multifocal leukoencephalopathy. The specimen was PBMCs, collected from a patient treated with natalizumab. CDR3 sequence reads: CASSLGLVGETQYF. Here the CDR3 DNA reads TGTGCCAGCAGCCTCGGACTAGTTGGAGAGACCCAGTACTTC.